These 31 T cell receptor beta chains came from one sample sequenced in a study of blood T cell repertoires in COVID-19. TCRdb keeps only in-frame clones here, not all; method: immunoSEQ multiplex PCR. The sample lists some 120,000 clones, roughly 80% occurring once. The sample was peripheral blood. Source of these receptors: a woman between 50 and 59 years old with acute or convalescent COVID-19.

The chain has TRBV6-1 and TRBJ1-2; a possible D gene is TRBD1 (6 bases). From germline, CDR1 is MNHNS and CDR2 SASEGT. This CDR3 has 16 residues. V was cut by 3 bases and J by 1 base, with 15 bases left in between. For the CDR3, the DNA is TGTGCCAGCAGTGAGACGCTGGGGGCGCATAACTATGGCTACACCTTC. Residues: CASSETLGAHNYGYTF.

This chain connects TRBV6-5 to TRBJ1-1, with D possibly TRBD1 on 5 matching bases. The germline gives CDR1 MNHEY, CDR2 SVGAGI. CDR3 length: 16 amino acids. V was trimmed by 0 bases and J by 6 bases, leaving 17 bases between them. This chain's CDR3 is CASSYSREGRKAEAFF. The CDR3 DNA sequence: TGTGCCAGCAGTTACTCGAGGGAGGGGCGCAAGGCTGAAGCTTTCTTT.

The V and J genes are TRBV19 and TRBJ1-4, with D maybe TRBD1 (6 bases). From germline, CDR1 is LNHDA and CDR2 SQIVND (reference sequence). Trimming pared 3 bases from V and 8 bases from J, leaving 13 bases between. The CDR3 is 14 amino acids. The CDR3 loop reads CASSMTGNEEKLFF. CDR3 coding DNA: TGTGCCAGTAGTATGACAGGTAACGAGGAAAAACTGTTTTTT. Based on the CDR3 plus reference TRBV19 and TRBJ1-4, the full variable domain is DGGITQSPKYLFRKEGQNVTLSCEQNLNHDAMYWYRQDPGQGLRLIYYSQIVNDFQKGDIAEGYSVSREKKESFPLTVTSAQKNPTAFYLCASSMTGNEEKLFFGSGTQLSVL.

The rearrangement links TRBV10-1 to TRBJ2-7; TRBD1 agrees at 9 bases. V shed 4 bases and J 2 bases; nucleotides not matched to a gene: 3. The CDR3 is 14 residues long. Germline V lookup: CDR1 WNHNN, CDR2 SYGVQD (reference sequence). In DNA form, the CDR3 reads TGCGCCAGCAGTGGACAGGGGGTAACCTACGAGCAGTACTTC. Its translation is CASSGQGVTYEQYF.

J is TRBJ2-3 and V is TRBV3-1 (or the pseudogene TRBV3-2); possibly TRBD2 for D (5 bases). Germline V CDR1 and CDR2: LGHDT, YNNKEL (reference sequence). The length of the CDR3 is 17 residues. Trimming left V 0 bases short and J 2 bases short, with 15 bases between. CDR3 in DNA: TGTGCCAGCAGCCAAGATGGTAGCGCCCTTCCCACAGATACGCAGTATTTT. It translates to CASSQDGSALPTDTQYF.

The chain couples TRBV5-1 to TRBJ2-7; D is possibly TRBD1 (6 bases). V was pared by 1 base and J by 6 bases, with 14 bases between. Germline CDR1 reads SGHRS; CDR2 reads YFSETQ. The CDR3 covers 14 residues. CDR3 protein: CASSLRTETGEQYF. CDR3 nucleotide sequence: TGCGCCAGCAGCTTGAGGACAGAAACGGGCGAGCAGTACTTC. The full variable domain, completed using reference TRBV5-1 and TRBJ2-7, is KAGVTQTPRYLIKTRGQQVTLSCSPISGHRSVSWYQQTPGQGLQFLFEYFSETQRNKGNFPGRFSGRQFSNSRSEMNVSTLELGDSALYLCASSLRTETGEQYFGPGTRLTVT.

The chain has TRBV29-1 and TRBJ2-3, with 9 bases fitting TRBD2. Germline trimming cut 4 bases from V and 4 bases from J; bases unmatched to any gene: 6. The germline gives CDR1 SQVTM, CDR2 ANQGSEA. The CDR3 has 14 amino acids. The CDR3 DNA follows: TGCAGCGTTGGCCTAGCGGGGCTCGCAGATACGCAGTATTTT. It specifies CSVGLAGLADTQYF.

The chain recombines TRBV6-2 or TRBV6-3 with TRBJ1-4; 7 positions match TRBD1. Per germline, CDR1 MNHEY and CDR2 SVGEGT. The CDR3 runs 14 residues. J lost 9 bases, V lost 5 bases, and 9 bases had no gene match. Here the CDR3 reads CASSVRDSRQKLFF. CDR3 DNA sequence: TGTGCCAGCAGTGTCCGGGACAGCAGGCAAAAACTGTTTTTT.

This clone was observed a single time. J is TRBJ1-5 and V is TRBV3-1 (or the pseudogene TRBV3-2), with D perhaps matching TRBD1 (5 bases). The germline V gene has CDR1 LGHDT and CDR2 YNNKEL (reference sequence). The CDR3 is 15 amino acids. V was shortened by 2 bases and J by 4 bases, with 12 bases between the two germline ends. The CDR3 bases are TGTGCCAGCAGCCAACAGGGTAACAGGAATCAGCCCCAGCATTTT. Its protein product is CASSQQGNRNQPQHF.

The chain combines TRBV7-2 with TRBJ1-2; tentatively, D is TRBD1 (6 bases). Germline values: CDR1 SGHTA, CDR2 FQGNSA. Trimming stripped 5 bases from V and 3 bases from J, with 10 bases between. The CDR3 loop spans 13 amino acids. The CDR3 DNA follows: TGTGCCAGCAGCATGGACAGAGACTATGGCTACACCTTC. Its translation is CASSMDRDYGYTF.

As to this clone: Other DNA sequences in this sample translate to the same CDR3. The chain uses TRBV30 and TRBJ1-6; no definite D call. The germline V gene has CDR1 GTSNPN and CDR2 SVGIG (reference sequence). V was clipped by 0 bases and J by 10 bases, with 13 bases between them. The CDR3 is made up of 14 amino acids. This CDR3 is CAWSVPGVGSPLHF. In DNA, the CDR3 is TGTGCCTGGAGTGTACCCGGGGTAGGATCACCCCTCCACTTT.

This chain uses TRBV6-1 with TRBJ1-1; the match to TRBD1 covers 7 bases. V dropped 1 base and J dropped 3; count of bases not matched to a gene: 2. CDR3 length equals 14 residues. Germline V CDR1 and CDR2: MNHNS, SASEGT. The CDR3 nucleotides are TGTGCCAGCAGTGAAGGAGGGGGCTACACTGAAGCTTTCTTT. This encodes CASSEGGGYTEAFF.

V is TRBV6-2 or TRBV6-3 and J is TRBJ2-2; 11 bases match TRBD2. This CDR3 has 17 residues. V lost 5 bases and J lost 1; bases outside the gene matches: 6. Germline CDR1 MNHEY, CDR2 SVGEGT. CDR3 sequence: CASSNPSGGMNTGELFF. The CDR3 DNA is TGTGCCAGCAGTAACCCTAGCGGGGGGATGAACACCGGGGAGCTGTTTTTT.

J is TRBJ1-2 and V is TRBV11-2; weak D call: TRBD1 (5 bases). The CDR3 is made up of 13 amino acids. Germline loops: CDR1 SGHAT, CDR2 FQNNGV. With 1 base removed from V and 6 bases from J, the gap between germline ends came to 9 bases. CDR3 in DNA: TGTGCCAGCAGCTTAGCTGGGGCCCATGGCTACACCTTC. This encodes CASSLAGAHGYTF.

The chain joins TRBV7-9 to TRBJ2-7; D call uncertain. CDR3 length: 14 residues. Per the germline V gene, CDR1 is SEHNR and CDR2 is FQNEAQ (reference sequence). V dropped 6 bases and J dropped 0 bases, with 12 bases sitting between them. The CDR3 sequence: CASSLFESSYEQYF. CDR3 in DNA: TGTGCCAGCAGTTTGTTTGAGTCCTCCTACGAGCAGTACTTC.

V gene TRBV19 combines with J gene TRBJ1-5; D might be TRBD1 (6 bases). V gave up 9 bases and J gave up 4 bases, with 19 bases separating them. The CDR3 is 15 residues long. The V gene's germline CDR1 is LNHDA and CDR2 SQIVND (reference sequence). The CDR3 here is CASLLRQGLNQPQHF. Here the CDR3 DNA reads TGTGCCAGCCTTTTACGGCAGGGGCTAAATCAGCCCCAGCATTTT.

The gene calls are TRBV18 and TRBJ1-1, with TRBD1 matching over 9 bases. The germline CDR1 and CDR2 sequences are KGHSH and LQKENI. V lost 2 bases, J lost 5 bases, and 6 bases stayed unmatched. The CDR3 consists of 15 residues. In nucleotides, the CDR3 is TGTGCCAGCTCACCAAAAGACAGGGGGACTACTGAAGCTTTCTTT. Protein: CASSPKDRGTTEAFF.

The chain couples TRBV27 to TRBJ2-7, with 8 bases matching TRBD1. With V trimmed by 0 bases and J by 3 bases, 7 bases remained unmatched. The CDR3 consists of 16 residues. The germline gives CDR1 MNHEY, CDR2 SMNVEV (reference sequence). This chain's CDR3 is CASSLSSGGISYEQYF. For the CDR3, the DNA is TGTGCCAGCAGTTTATCGTCAGGGGGCATTAGCTACGAGCAGTACTTC.

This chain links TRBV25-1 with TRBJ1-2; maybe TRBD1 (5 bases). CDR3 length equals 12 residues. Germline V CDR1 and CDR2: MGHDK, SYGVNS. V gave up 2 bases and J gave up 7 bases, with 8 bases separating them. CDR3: CASSERRGGYTF. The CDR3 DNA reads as TGTGCCAGCAGTGAACGAAGGGGTGGCTACACCTTC.

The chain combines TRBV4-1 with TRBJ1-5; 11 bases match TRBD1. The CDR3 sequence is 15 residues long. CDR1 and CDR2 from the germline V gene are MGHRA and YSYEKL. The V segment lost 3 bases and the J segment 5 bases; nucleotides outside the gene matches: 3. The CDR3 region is CASSHWTGGDQPQHF. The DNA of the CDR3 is TGCGCCAGCAGCCACTGGACAGGGGGCGATCAGCCCCAGCATTTT.

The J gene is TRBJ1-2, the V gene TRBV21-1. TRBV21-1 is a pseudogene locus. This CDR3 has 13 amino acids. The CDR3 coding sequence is TGTGCCAGCAGCGCCGGGATGGTCTATGGCTACACCTTC. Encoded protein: CASSAGMVYGYTF.

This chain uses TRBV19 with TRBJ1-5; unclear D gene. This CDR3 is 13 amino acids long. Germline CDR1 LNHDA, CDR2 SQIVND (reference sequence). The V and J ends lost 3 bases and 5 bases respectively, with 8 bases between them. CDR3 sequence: CASSISGYQPQHF. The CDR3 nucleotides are TGTGCCAGTAGTATTTCAGGTTATCAGCCCCAGCATTTT.

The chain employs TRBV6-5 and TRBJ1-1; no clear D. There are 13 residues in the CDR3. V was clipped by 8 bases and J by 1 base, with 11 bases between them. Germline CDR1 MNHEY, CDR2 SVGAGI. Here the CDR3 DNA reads TGTGCCAGCTTTAGTATTAGGAACACTGAAGCTTTCTTT. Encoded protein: CASFSIRNTEAFF.

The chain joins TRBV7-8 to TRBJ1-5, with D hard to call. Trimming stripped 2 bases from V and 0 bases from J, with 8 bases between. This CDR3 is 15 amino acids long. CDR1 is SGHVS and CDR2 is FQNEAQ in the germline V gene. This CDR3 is CASSLIADSNQPQHF. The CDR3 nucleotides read TGTGCCAGCAGCTTAATCGCAGATAGCAATCAGCCCCAGCATTTT.

Here the CDR3 reads CATSDSGTQRLYEQYF. The DNA for the CDR3 is TGTGCCACCAGTGATTCCGGGACACAGAGGCTTTACGAGCAGTACTTC. V gene TRBV24-1 combines with J gene TRBJ2-7; maybe TRBD1 (6 bases). Germline values: CDR1 KGHDR, CDR2 SFDVKD. CDR3 size: 16 residues. V was cut by 2 bases and J by 4 bases, with 17 bases left in between.

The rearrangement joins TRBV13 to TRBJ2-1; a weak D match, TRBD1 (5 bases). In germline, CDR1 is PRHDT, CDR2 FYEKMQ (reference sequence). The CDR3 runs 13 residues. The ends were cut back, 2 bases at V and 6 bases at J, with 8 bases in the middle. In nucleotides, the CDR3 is TGTGCCAGCAGCTTATCAGGGCTCAATGAGCAGTTCTTC. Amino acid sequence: CASSLSGLNEQFF.

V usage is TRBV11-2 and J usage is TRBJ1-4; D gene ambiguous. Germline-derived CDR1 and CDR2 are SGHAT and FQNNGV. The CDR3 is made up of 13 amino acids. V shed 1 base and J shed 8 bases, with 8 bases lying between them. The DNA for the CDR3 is TGTGCCAGCAGCTTAGCGGTCAGGGAAAAACTGTTTTTT. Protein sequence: CASSLAVREKLFF.

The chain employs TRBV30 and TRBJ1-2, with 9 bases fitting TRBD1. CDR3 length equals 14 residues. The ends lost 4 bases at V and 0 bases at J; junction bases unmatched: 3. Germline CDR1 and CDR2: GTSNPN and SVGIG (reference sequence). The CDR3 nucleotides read TGTGCCTGGAACGACAGGGGGGCTAACTATGGCTACACCTTC. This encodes CAWNDRGANYGYTF. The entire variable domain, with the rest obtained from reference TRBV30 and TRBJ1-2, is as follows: SQTIHQWPATLVQPVGSPLSLECTVEGTSNPNLYWYRQAAGRGLQLLFYSVGIGQISSEVPQNLSASRPQDRQFILSSKKLLLSDSGFYLCAWNDRGANYGYTFGSGTRLTVV.

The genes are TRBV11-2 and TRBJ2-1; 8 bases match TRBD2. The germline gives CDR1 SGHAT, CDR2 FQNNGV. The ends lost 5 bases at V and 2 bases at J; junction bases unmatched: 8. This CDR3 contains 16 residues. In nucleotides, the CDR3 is TGTGCCAGCAGCCCGCTTTCCGGGGGGGCCTACAATGAGCAGTTCTTC. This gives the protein CASSPLSGGAYNEQFF.

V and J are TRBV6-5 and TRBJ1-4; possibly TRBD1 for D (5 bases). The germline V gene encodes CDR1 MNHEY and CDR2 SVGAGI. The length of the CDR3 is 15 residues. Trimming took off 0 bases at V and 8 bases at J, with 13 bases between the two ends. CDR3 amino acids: CASSYSSGRDEKLFF. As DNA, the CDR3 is TGTGCCAGCAGTTACTCCTCAGGGAGGGACGAAAAACTGTTTTTT.

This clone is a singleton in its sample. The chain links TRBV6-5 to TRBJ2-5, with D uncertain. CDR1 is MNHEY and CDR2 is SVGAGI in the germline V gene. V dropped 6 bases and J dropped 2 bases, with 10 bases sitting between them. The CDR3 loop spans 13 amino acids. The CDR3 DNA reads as TGTGCCAGCAGAGCCTCGAGGCAAGAGACCCAGTACTTC. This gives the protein CASRASRQETQYF.